This TCR beta chain came from a study of control samples from healthy donors and cancer patients. V shed 3 bases and J 7 bases; nucleotides not matched to a gene: 9. The CDR3 consists of 15 residues. Germline V gives CDR1 MRHNA, CDR2 SNTAGT. Data came from immunoSEQ multiplex PCR; TCRdb stores just in-frame clones and leaves some out. The repertoire consists of around 83,000 clones, with more than 85% occurring once and the leading ten covering 1.3%. This receptor was identified in a woman aged 35 to 49 with lung cancer. The sample taken for sequencing was PBMCs. The chain combines TRBV6-4 with TRBJ1-5, with TRBD1 matching 7 bases. CDR3: CASSESQGETQPQHF. In DNA, the CDR3 is TGTGCCAGCAGTGAAAGTCAGGGGGAAACGCAGCCCCAGCATTTT.